Shown below are 21 T cell receptor beta chains from a single sample sequenced in a study of blood T cell repertoires in COVID-19. Using immunoSEQ multiplex PCR, the repertoire was profiled, and TCRdb retains in-frame clones only, with some absent. The sample has under 400,000 clones, about 90% seen once. The specimen sequenced was peripheral blood. The origin of the receptors is a woman in her thirties with COVID-19, enrolled during active disease.

This chain connects TRBV19 to TRBJ1-6; maybe TRBD1 (5 bases). From germline, CDR1 is LNHDA and CDR2 SQIVND (reference sequence). Trimming removed 5 bases from V and 10 bases from J, with 12 bases in between. The CDR3 contains 13 residues. For the CDR3, the DNA is TGTGCCAGTAGTCCAAGACAGCTCTCACCCCTCCACTTT. Protein product: CASSPRQLSPLHF. The full variable domain, rest sourced from reference TRBV19 and TRBJ1-6, is DGGITQSPKYLFRKEGQNVTLSCEQNLNHDAMYWYRQDPGQGLRLIYYSQIVNDFQKGDIAEGYSVSREKKESFPLTVTSAQKNPTAFYLCASSPRQLSPLHFGNGTRLTVT.

J is TRBJ1-4 and V is TRBV28, with 7 bases fitting TRBD1. The CDR3 length is 18 residues. Trimming removed 7 bases from V and 3 bases from J; junction bases left unmatched: 17. Looked up from germline, CDR1 is MDHEN and CDR2 is SYDVKM. This CDR3 is CASNSPTGPLAANEKLFF. The DNA of the CDR3 is TGTGCCAGCAACTCCCCGACAGGGCCCCTAGCAGCTAATGAAAAACTGTTTTTT.

V and J are TRBV30 and TRBJ2-7; D might be TRBD2 (7 bases). The CDR3 consists of 11 residues. Germline values: CDR1 GTSNPN, CDR2 SVGIG (reference sequence). V lost 8 bases and J lost 4, with 12 bases in between. CDR3 DNA: TGTGCCGGGGAGGGGGTATACGAGCAGTACTTC. Amino acid sequence: CAGEGVYEQYF.

The J gene is TRBJ2-7, the V gene TRBV2; D not resolved. Looked up from germline, CDR1 is SNHLY and CDR2 is FYNNEI. Trimming took 1 base from V and 2 from J, leaving 12 bases between them. The CDR3 has 15 amino acids. DNA of the CDR3: TGTGCCAGCAGTGAAGGGTCCCCAACTACCTACGAGCAGTACTTC. Translation gives CASSEGSPTTYEQYF.

The V and J genes are TRBV27 and TRBJ2-2; 14 bases line up with TRBD2. CDR3 length: 16 amino acids. Per the germline V gene, CDR1 is MNHEY and CDR2 is SMNVEV (reference sequence). The junction had 2 bases not matched to a gene; V was cut back by 4 bases and J by 4 bases. This CDR3 is CASSSGLAGATGELFF. CDR3 bases: TGTGCCAGCAGTTCGGGACTAGCGGGAGCCACCGGGGAGCTGTTTTTT.

The chain is built from TRBV5-4 and TRBJ1-1; no reliable D call. Germline V gives CDR1 SGHNT, CDR2 YYREEE (reference sequence). CDR3 length: 13 residues. V was shortened by 4 bases and J by 4 bases, with 11 bases between the two germline ends. CDR3 bases: TGTGCCAGCAGCCTTACTAGCGTCACTGAAGCTTTCTTT. It specifies CASSLTSVTEAFF. Combining the CDR3 with reference TRBV5-4 and TRBJ1-1 gives the whole variable domain ETGVTQSPTHLIKTRGQQVTLRCSSQSGHNTVSWYQQALGQGPQFIFQYYREEENGRGNFPPRFSGLQFPNYSSELNVNALELDDSALYLCASSLTSVTEAFFGQGTRLTVV.

CDR3 amino acids: CASSPASRTGVYEQYF. DNA for the CDR3: TGCGCCAGCAGCCCGGCATCCCGGACAGGGGTCTACGAGCAGTACTTC. The chain combines TRBV4-1 with TRBJ2-7, with 9 bases identical to TRBD1. The CDR3 spans 16 residues. CDR1 is MGHRA, CDR2 YSYEKL, per germline. Trimming removed 4 bases from V and 3 bases from J; junction bases left unmatched: 10.

The genes are TRBV11-2 and TRBJ2-1; D is possibly TRBD1 (5 bases). The CDR3 totals 15 residues. Germline V lookup: CDR1 SGHAT, CDR2 FQNNGV. Trimming cost V 7 bases and J 4 bases, with 17 bases left between them. CDR3 region: CASTRFGQIYNEQFF. The CDR3 DNA reads TGTGCCAGCACCCGCTTCGGACAAATATACAATGAGCAGTTCTTC.

This sequence joins TRBV27 and TRBJ2-1, with a tentative D call TRBD2 (5 bases). V lost 1 base and J lost 5, with 18 bases in between. The CDR3 loop spans 17 amino acids. Germline V gene sequence: CDR1 MNHEY, CDR2 SMNVEV (reference sequence). In nucleotides, the CDR3 is TGTGCCAGCAGTTTATTGTACGGGTCTTTGGGAGACAATGAGCAGTTCTTC. Its translation is CASSLLYGSLGDNEQFF.

V gene TRBV19 combines with J gene TRBJ2-5; the D is unclear. This CDR3 is 12 amino acids long. Germline CDR1 LNHDA, CDR2 SQIVND (reference sequence). Trimming shortened V by 8 bases and J by 2 bases, and 9 bases separated the two germline ends. The DNA of the CDR3 is TGTGCCAGTCCCCAGGATCAAGAGACCCAGTACTTC. This gives the protein CASPQDQETQYF.

This clone appeared a few times. The chain joins TRBV2 to TRBJ1-5; D is perhaps TRBD1 (5 bases). CDR1 is SNHLY, CDR2 FYNNEI, per germline. The V gene lost 0 bases and the J gene lost 0 bases, with 15 bases spanning the gap. This CDR3 is 18 amino acids long. In DNA form, the CDR3 reads TGTGCCAGCAGTGAAGCCGGGAGGGGATTGTATAGCAATCAGCCCCAGCATTTT. This codes for CASSEAGRGLYSNQPQHF. Using reference TRBV2 and TRBJ1-5 for the parts outside the CDR3, the full variable domain is EPEVTQTPSHQVTQMGQEVILRCVPISNHLYFYWYRQILGQKVEFLVSFYNNEISEKSEIFDDQFSVERPDGSNFTLKIRSTKLEDSAMYFCASSEAGRGLYSNQPQHFGDGTRLSIL.

The rearrangement links TRBV27 to TRBJ1-4; 9 bases are shared with TRBD1. The junction had 5 bases not matched to a gene; V was cut back by 1 base and J by 8 bases. From germline, CDR1 is MNHEY and CDR2 SMNVEV (reference sequence). The CDR3 loop spans 15 amino acids. CDR3 residues: CASSLWETGGEKLFF. Here the CDR3 DNA reads TGTGCCAGCAGTTTATGGGAGACAGGGGGGGAAAAACTGTTTTTT.

The chain employs TRBV25-1 and TRBJ2-2; 7 nucleotides align to TRBD1. This CDR3 comprises 13 residues. CDR1 and CDR2 from the germline V gene are MGHDK and SYGVNS. J gave up 4 bases and V 7 bases, and 3 bases lay outside the gene matches. In DNA, the CDR3 is TGTGCCAGCACCAGGACAGGCACCGGGGAGCTGTTTTTT. This sequence encodes CASTRTGTGELFF.

The rearrangement joins TRBV4-2 to TRBJ2-1; 12 nucleotides agree with TRBD2. CDR3 length equals 16 residues. The germline V gene has CDR1 LGHNA and CDR2 YNFKEQ. Germline trimming cut 1 base from V and 5 bases from J; bases unmatched to any gene: 3. In DNA form, the CDR3 reads TGTGCCAGCAGCCAAGGGACTAGCGGGGCAAACAATGAGCAGTTCTTC. The encoded protein is CASSQGTSGANNEQFF.

The chain combines TRBV4-3 with TRBJ2-2; D is possibly TRBD2 (5 bases). Germline V gene data show CDR1 as LGHNA and CDR2 as YSLEER. The V end was cut by 0 bases, the J end by 3 bases, with 11 bases between. The CDR3 has 16 amino acids. This chain's CDR3 is CASSQEVTIHTGELFF. CDR3 in DNA: TGCGCCAGCAGCCAAGAAGTGACTATCCACACCGGGGAGCTGTTTTTT.

This clone was seen more than once but under ten times. V gene TRBV19 combines with J gene TRBJ1-5; D is unclear. Germline CDR1 LNHDA, CDR2 SQIVND (reference sequence). Between the trimmed V and J ends, which lost 2 bases and 6 bases, there was a span of 11 bases. This CDR3 is built from 14 residues. The CDR3 bases are TGTGCCAGTAGTATATCGGCGGTGCGTCAGCCCCAGCATTTT. It codes for CASSISAVRQPQHF.

This chain links TRBV28 with TRBJ2-1; 12 bases fit TRBD2. J lost 8 bases, V lost 8 bases, and 4 bases had no gene match. Germline V gives CDR1 MDHEN, CDR2 SYDVKM. The CDR3 has 13 amino acids. CDR3 sequence reads: CASATSGSDEQFF. CDR3 sequence (DNA): TGTGCCAGCGCGACTAGCGGGAGCGATGAGCAGTTCTTC.

The chain uses TRBV5-4 and TRBJ1-2; 9 bases are a match to TRBD1. CDR1 SGHNT and CDR2 YYREEE come from the germline V gene (reference sequence). J lost 0 bases, V lost 0 bases, and 3 bases had no gene match. The CDR3 loop spans 16 amino acids. CDR3 coding DNA: TGTGCCAGCAGCTTGGTAGGACAGGGGTCTAACTATGGCTACACCTTC. Its translation is CASSLVGQGSNYGYTF.

This clone was observed a single time. The CDR3 loop reads CASSYPGQGRTEAFF. For the CDR3, the DNA is TGTGCCAGCAGTTACCCGGGACAGGGGAGGACTGAAGCTTTCTTT. This rearrangement joins TRBV6-5 to TRBJ1-1; TRBD1 agrees at 10 bases. V gave up 2 bases and J gave up 5 bases; unmatched junction bases: 5. The CDR3 runs 15 residues. Looked up from germline, CDR1 is MNHEY and CDR2 is SVGAGI.

As regards this clone: A much larger clone differs by one base, so this may be a read error. The same CDR3 can be traced to other DNA sequences in this sample. The chain employs TRBV10-3 and TRBJ2-7, with D perhaps TRBD2 (5 bases). CDR1 and CDR2 from the germline V gene are ENHRY and SYGVKD. V lost 4 bases and J lost 3, with 7 bases in between. CDR3 size: 12 residues. The CDR3 nucleotides are TGTGCCATCAGTGGTGGGAGCTACGAGCAGTACTTC. Translation gives CAISGGSYEQYF.

V usage is TRBV28 and J usage is TRBJ2-5; D may be TRBD2 (6 bases). The V and J ends lost 10 bases and 5 bases respectively, with 14 bases between them. This CDR3 spans 12 amino acids. Germline loops: CDR1 MDHEN, CDR2 SYDVKM. CDR3 nucleotide sequence: TGTGCCACCAGCGGAGGGCCGGAGACCCAGTACTTC. This codes for CATSGGPETQYF.